The T cell receptor (beta chain) described here comes from a study of cytomegalovirus exposure and HLA in healthy donors (dated by TCRdb to 2015 to 2018). Context from the whole study: In an earlier analysis of 550 to 750 of the donors, 276 Gb of sequence data and approximately 100 million unique TCR beta sequences from about 179 million T cells were reported. An early release that covered roughly 600 HLA-typed donors contained 250 to 350 gigabases of sequencing data and about 93 million unique TCR sequences. Typing coverage varied by locus: roughly 620-630 donors for A, B, C, DRB1 and DQB1; more than 500 for DQA1; approximately 610 for DPA1; roughly 450 for DPB1. Genome-wide SNP genotypes for about 65% of the 666 donors were used in a later genetic analysis, which treated that subset as a discovery cohort. Both class I and class II loci were covered by HLA typing, at four-digit resolution. Among a few hundred genotyped donors of the cohort, an average of around 240,000 unique TCR beta nucleotide sequences were sequenced per donor, roughly 18% of them non-productive. A few DR-DQ haplotypes were treated as single units for association and clustering because of strong linkage in the cohort. The study combined high-throughput TCR immunosequencing, statistical association of individual TCRs with disease status, and machine learning to predict cytomegalovirus infection status. A later analysis re-examined previously published TCR beta repertoires from over 500 donors and added high-resolution HLA genotyping to investigate patterns of TCR occurrence. To decide whether each TCR beta V gene segment behaved as functional or pseudogenic, an earlier analysis of nearly 600 of the donors relied on high-throughput TCR beta sequencing. The T cell repertoires of 666 subjects were profiled by immunosequencing and related to cytomegalovirus serostatus. Donor age, sex, ethnicity and CMV serostatus were compiled together with the repertoire data. The study aimed to test whether cataloging public T cell receptors could reveal signatures of past pathogen exposure. In addition to the first cohort of 500 to 850 subjects, a separate validation cohort of 120 different subjects was used. All discovery cohort repertoires had been generated on a single sequencing platform. Rather than drawing on any new phenotypic data, the later analysis identified candidate immune exposures from TCR beta sequences and the way those sequences occurred across donors. Of the approximately 400 genotyped donors, over 65% fell in the genetic ancestry cluster associated with self-reported Caucasian donors.

What the research found in general, with its limitations: In an earlier analysis of more than 500 of the donors, most TCR beta V segments appeared in productive rearrangements about 87% or about 30% of the time, broadly matching IMGT annotations. The study listed 150 to 200 TCR beta chains as associated with cytomegalovirus. Because the 87-base-pair reads could not distinguish some IMGT-functional V segments, including TRBV6-2 and TRBV6-3, those segments were excluded. The sequencing pipeline was judged likely to have produced a cluster of highly shared sequence variants as a technical artifact. While some public TCRs were present in many individuals, most TCR sequences turned up only very rarely across donors. At a false discovery rate of 0.05, a later analysis linked 15,000 to 20,000 TCR beta sequences to specific HLA alleles. Linkage disequilibrium might explain the correlated functional status among segregating V segments, but an unknown experimental factor could not be excluded. In this cohort, only TCR beta chains were sequenced, and detectable features were limited by the absence of alpha or paired-chain data. When HLA alleles, especially DR and DQ, strongly co-occurred, TCR associations were difficult to assign to individual alleles. In a later analysis, the rate of TCR association differed among HLA loci, with DRB1 alleles having the most associated TCRs and HLA-C alleles having the fewest. In a later genetic analysis, a missense DCLRE1C variant was associated with V-gene and J-gene trimming of TCR beta chains, and the association was replicated in an independent cohort. HLA typing was unavailable for some donors at each locus, so association tests used only the typed subset. The only immune exposure information available for the cohort was CMV serostatus. Cytomegalovirus status was reported to be diagnosed by the classifier with high specificity and sensitivity in both the original and validation cohorts. According to a later genetic analysis, donors in an Asian-associated ancestry cluster had fewer N-insertions in productive TCRs than the roughly 660-donor mean. According to the authors, the approach could potentially be generalized to other disease states and immunological phenotypes. A further reported finding was that TCR beta sequences accurately predicted the HLA-A and HLA-B alleles for most subjects in the first cohort. Presence/absence analyses assumed roughly uniform sequencing depth across donors, an assumption that may not hold. In a later analysis, most CMV-associated TCR beta chains were found to appear HLA-restricted, with HLA associations seemingly driven largely by CMV exposure. Compared with equally common non-associated chains, HLA-associated TCR beta chains in a later analysis were more clonally expanded and had lower generation probabilities. A later analysis reported that several top co-occurrence clusters appeared linked to parvovirus B19, influenza, CMV and Epstein-Barr virus. The earlier analysis of about 600 of the donors excluded 15 to 20 rarely observed V segments, including chromosome 9 orphons, because counts were too low. In vitro tests confirmed that three of the cytomegalovirus-associated TCR beta chains recognize cytomegalovirus antigens.

The cohort consisted of 600 or so healthy bone marrow donors. At the time of sampling, all cohort members were nominally healthy, though unrecorded immune exposures were likely present. The donor tested CMV seronegative, placing the donor among the roughly 400 seronegative members of the cohort. Each donor provided a peripheral blood sample, and peripheral blood mononuclear cells were used for TCR beta sequencing. Genomic DNA was extracted from the blood cell samples with the Qiagen DNeasy Blood Extraction Kit. CDR1 and CDR2, looked up from the germline V gene, are SGHRS and YFSETQ. Trimming costs V 4 bases and J 3 bases, and their ends lie 13 bases apart. The CDR3 sequence holds 15 residues, the cysteine and phenylalanine included. This entry keeps only the CDR3 DNA: 45 bases, framed from base 1. Receptor amplification or capture employed the immunoSEQ multiplex PCR assay. For the multiplex PCR, a mixture combining 60 forward primers for TCR Vbeta segments and 13 reverse primers for TCR Jbeta segments was used. A multiplex PCR assay on genomic DNA amplified the CDR3 region of rearranged TCR beta genes. Amplified TCR beta libraries were sequenced as 87-base-pair reads on the Illumina HiSeq System. As for the original processing: In a later analysis, roughly 80 million unique TCR beta chains were counted across the roughly 670 repertoires, and roughly 11 million of these chains were shared by at least two donors. Raw reads were error-corrected and collapsed into unique sequences by a nearest-neighbor algorithm in which closely related sequences were merged to remove PCR and sequencing errors. To assign V, D and J gene segments, CDR3 sequences were aligned to IMGT reference sequences. Each retained sequence needed at least a six-nucleotide match to both a V gene segment and a J gene segment. A rearrangement counted as productive if the CDR3 had no stop codons and remained in frame with V and J, and every other rearrangement counted as non-productive. CDR3 was defined according to IMGT convention as the region running from the second conserved V-encoded cysteine to the conserved J-encoded phenylalanine. The earlier analysis of about 500 of the donors excluded sequences that lacked an unambiguous match to a single V gene segment. An earlier analysis of about 590 of the donors classified V segments as functional when productive rearrangements were above 56.7% and as segregating when the standard deviation between donors was above 5%. To diagnose cytomegalovirus status from the catalog of TCR beta chain sequences, a statistical classification framework was built. In a later analysis, TCR nucleotide sequences were compared against IMGT/GENE-DB human TR gene sequences so that V and J genes could be assigned. In a later analysis, CDR3 sequences and most-parsimonious VDJ recombination scenarios were assigned using the TCRdist pipeline. A later analysis defined each TCR beta chain by its CDR3 amino acid sequence plus V-gene family, and excluded reads lacking a unique V-gene family. As a way to deal with suspected cross-contamination and a sequencing artifact, a later analysis dropped roughly 600 nucleotide sequences that were highly shared and had low generation probability. In a later analysis, a clonal expansion index was calculated for each public chain from normalized within-repertoire ranks of inferred template counts. In a later analysis, generation probabilities were computed with a VDJ recombination model fitted to out-of-frame rearrangements, and the resulting probabilities were checked against IGoR. In a later analysis, hypergeometric tests were used to score TCR-TCR, TCR-HLA and TCR-CMV co-occurrence, with a repertoire-size bias correction applied to TCR pairs. In a later analysis, false discovery rates were estimated by permuting HLA or CMV assignments 20 times. In a later analysis, co-occurring TCRs were grouped using DBSCAN, and TCRdist sequence similarity was added for clustering within HLA-allele-positive subsets. Repertoires with fewer than 30,000 or more than 120,000 public chains, plus five repertoires with anomalous nucleotide sharing, were excluded from co-occurrence clustering. The immuneACCESS repertoire file appears here via TCRdb, limited to in-frame rearrangements. These files lack a portion of the clones; in checked studies, under half of the deficit traces to unresolved V genes, and the cause of the others is not known. V, J and clone size are taken as reported in that table, and D and trimming were inferred from the DNA itself. Here the sample has 65,000 to 85,000 clones; about 70% occur a single time. The ten largest clones represent around 2% of the sample.

Regarding this clone: Its antigen is unknown. Base qualities are not at hand, and no much larger clone is one base apart.

Recombination connected TRBV5-1 to TRBJ2-2, with a tentative D gene TRBD1 over 5 matching bases. Specimen: PBMCs. This sequence was found in a woman in her 30s in good health and CMV-seronegative. CDR3 reads: CASSRLTDHTGELFF. The nucleotide sequence reads as follows: TGCGCCAGCAGCCGATTGACAGACCACACCGGGGAGCTGTTTTTT.